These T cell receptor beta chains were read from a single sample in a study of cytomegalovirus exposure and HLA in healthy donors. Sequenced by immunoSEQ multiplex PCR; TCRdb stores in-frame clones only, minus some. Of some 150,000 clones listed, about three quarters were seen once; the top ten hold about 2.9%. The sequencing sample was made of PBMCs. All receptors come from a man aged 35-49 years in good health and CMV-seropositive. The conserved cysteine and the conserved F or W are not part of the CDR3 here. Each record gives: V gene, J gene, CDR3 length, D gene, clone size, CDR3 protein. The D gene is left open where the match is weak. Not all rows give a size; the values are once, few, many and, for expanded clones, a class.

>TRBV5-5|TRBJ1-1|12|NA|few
ASSLRLPNTEAF
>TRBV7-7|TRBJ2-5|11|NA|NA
ASSSGVQETQY
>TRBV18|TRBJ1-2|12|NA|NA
ASSPQRSNYGYT
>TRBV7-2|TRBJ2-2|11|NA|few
ASSIANTGELF
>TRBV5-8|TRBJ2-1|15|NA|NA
ASSLELVGSSYNEQF
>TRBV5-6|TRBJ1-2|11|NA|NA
ASRQGLGYGYT
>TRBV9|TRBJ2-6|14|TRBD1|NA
ASSVGQGIGANVLT
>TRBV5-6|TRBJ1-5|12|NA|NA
ASSLVEEMEPQH
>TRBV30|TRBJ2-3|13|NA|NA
AWRKKGHNTDTQY
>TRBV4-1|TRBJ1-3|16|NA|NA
ASSQEWQTFNSGNTIY
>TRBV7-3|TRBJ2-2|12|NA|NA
ASSPSGGTGELF
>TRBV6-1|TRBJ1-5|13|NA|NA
ASRSGGPRWQPQH
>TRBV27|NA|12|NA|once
ASSLAGASYEQY
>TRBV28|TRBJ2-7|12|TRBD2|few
ASTLSGSVHEQY
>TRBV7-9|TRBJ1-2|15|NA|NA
ASSSRDTGLPNYGYT
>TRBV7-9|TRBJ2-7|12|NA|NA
SSSLALQPYEQY
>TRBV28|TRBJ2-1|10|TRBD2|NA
ASSSLVAGTL
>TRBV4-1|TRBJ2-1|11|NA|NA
ASSQQAGDEQF
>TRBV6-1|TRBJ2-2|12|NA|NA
ASIYGAGTGELF
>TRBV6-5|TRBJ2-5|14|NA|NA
ASSYSVAGQWETQY
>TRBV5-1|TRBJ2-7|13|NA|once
ASSASPGSTKEQY
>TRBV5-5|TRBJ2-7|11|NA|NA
ASSDSVRYEQY
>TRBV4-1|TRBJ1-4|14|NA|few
ASSQDRTVTNEKLF
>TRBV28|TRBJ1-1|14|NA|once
ASSSPGHPTDTEAF